The 29 T cell receptor beta chains listed next were all sequenced from one sample in a study of cytomegalovirus exposure and HLA in healthy donors. PCR used 60 Vbeta primers and 13 Jbeta primers. Clones were read by immunoSEQ multiplex PCR, and TCRdb kept only the in-frame ones, dropping some. The table lists some 190,000 clones, about three quarters of them singletons. The sample consisted of PBMCs. These receptors all come from a young man in good health and CMV-seronegative.

This chain connects TRBV5-6 to TRBJ2-3; TRBD1 might be the D (6 bases). Trimming pared 4 bases from V and 0 bases from J, leaving 12 bases between. The V gene's germline CDR1 is SGHDT and CDR2 YYEEEE. This CDR3 is 15 amino acids long. The CDR3 here is CASSDGQSSTDTQYF. The CDR3 region has the DNA TGTGCCAGCAGCGACGGACAGTCTAGCACAGATACGCAGTATTTT.

V is TRBV15 and J is TRBJ2-3; D possibly corresponds to TRBD1 (6 bases). Trimming took 0 bases from V and 4 from J, leaving 17 bases between them. Germline assignment: CDR1 LNHNV and CDR2 YYDKDF (reference sequence). CDR3 length: 17 amino acids. The CDR3 reads CATSRDQRGRGADTQYF. CDR3 sequence (DNA): TGTGCCACCAGCAGAGATCAAAGAGGCAGGGGCGCAGATACGCAGTATTTT.

This clone was counted a single time. V usage is TRBV7-2 and J usage is TRBJ1-5, with 10 bases matching TRBD1. The CDR3 has 14 amino acids. The V gene end was trimmed by 3 bases and the J gene end by 4 bases; junction bases not matched to a gene: 0. CDR1 SGHTA and CDR2 FQGNSA come from the germline V gene. The chain's CDR3 is CASSLDRGNQPQHF. Written as DNA, the CDR3 is TGTGCCAGCAGCTTGGACAGGGGGAATCAGCCCCAGCATTTT.

The chain recombines TRBV28 with TRBJ2-5; weak D call: TRBD1 (6 bases). The CDR3 runs to 13 residues. Germline V gives CDR1 MDHEN, CDR2 SYDVKM. Trimming left V 3 bases short and J 4 bases short, with 9 bases between. The CDR3 reads CASSFRGIETQYF. CDR3 nucleotide sequence: TGTGCCAGCAGTTTCAGGGGAATAGAGACCCAGTACTTC.

The V and J genes are TRBV6-6 and TRBJ1-2; a weak D match, TRBD1 (6 bases). The CDR3 has 13 amino acids. Germline assignment: CDR1 MNHNY and CDR2 SVGAGI (reference sequence). V was pared by 5 bases and J by 7 bases, with 14 bases between. The CDR3 here is CASSGRGVSGYTF. DNA for the CDR3: TGTGCCAGCAGTGGCAGGGGAGTAAGTGGCTACACCTTC.

CDR3: CASSQVQGDYEQYF. The CDR3 nucleotides are TGTGCCAGCAGCCAAGTGCAGGGGGACTACGAGCAGTACTTC. This chain links TRBV4-2 with TRBJ2-7; 7 positions agree with TRBD1. The CDR3 loop spans 14 amino acids. In germline, CDR1 is LGHNA, CDR2 YNFKEQ. Germline trimming cut 1 base from V and 3 bases from J; bases unmatched to any gene: 3.

This clone was seen only a few times. This chain uses TRBV11-2 with TRBJ2-7; 8 bases are a match to TRBD1. The ends lost 1 base at V and 5 bases at J; junction bases unmatched: 10. The CDR3 is 16 residues long. CDR1 and CDR2 (germline): SGHAT, FQNNGV. The CDR3 here is CASSLVDPRGPHEQYF. CDR3 DNA: TGTGCCAGCAGCTTAGTTGACCCCAGGGGGCCTCACGAGCAGTACTTC.

The V gene is TRBV7-9, the J gene TRBJ2-2, with unresolved D. Germline assignment: CDR1 SEHNR and CDR2 FQNEAQ (reference sequence). This CDR3 is built from 15 residues. Trimming cost V 1 base and J 6 bases, with 12 bases left between them. In nucleotides, the CDR3 is TGTGCCAGCAGCTTAGTCTCCCAGTCCCCCGGGGAGCTGTTTTTT. Translated, it gives CASSLVSQSPGELFF.

The chain uses TRBV7-6 and TRBJ1-3; TRBD1 matches 10 bases. This CDR3 contains 15 residues. Germline CDR1 SGHVS, CDR2 FNYEAQ. The ends lost 5 bases at V and 4 bases at J; junction bases unmatched: 5. CDR3 sequence reads: CASSPGTGAGNTIYF. CDR3 sequence (DNA): TGTGCCAGCAGCCCCGGGACAGGGGCGGGAAACACCATATATTTT.

In its sample, this clone was seen once. This chain connects TRBV5-4 to TRBJ1-2; D might be TRBD1 (5 bases). This CDR3 has 18 residues. CDR1 is SGHNT, CDR2 YYREEE, per germline (reference sequence). Trimming removed 0 bases from V and 2 bases from J, with 20 bases in between. CDR3 in DNA: TGTGCCAGCAGCTTGGATGGGCTGGGGCAGAAGAGCAACTATGGCTACACCTTC. Translation: CASSLDGLGQKSNYGYTF.

The gene calls are TRBV30 and TRBJ2-2; tentative D call: TRBD1 (5 bases). Germline CDR1 is GTSNPN and CDR2 is SVGIG (reference sequence). Trimming cost V 1 base and J 3 bases, with 15 bases left between them. The CDR3 has 16 amino acids. The CDR3 DNA follows: TGTGCCTGGAGTGCCGACTTTAGGGGCCACACCGGGGAGCTGTTTTTT. Amino acid sequence: CAWSADFRGHTGELFF.

The chain links TRBV18 to TRBJ1-2; 8 bases map to TRBD1. CDR1 and CDR2 from the germline V gene are KGHSH and LQKENI. After removal of 3 bases from V and 6 bases from J, the junction contained 6 bases not matched to a gene. This CDR3 region has 14 residues. The CDR3 nucleotides are TGTGCCAGCTCACCGACAGGGGAAGTCAATGGCTACACCTTC. As protein: CASSPTGEVNGYTF.

The rearrangement links TRBV4-2 to TRBJ1-1; D is unresolved. The CDR3 contains 15 residues. V was cut by 5 bases and J by 0 bases, with 13 bases left in between. Per the germline V gene, CDR1 is LGHNA and CDR2 is YNFKEQ. In nucleotides, the CDR3 is TGTGCCAGCAGCGCCAGCGCCCGTGTGAACACTGAAGCTTTCTTT. Its translation is CASSASARVNTEAFF.

This clone was recorded once. The chain couples TRBV7-9 to TRBJ1-1; the match to TRBD1 covers 9 bases. The CDR3 extends over 16 amino acids. The V gene's germline CDR1 is SEHNR and CDR2 FQNEAQ (reference sequence). V was clipped by 5 bases and J by 4 bases; unmatched bases: 11. CDR3 loop: CASSRQGVVVSTEAFF. The CDR3 nucleotides are TGTGCCAGCAGCCGACAGGGGGTGGTTGTGAGCACTGAAGCTTTCTTT.

V gene TRBV7-2 combines with J gene TRBJ2-3; D may be TRBD2 (5 bases). The ends were cut back, 1 base at V and 6 bases at J, with 8 bases in the middle. The length of the CDR3 is 13 residues. Germline CDR1 SGHTA, CDR2 FQGNSA. The CDR3 sequence is CASSLGGWDTQYF. CDR3 DNA: TGTGCCAGCAGCTTAGGAGGGTGGGATACGCAGTATTTT. Using reference TRBV7-2 and TRBJ2-3 for the parts outside the CDR3, the full variable domain is GAGVSQSPSNKVTEKGKDVELRCDPISGHTALYWYRQSLGQGLEFLIYFQGNSAPDKSGLPSDRFSAERTGGSVSTLTIQRTQQEDSAVYLCASSLGGWDTQYFGPGTRLTVL.

The chain recombines TRBV28 with TRBJ2-3; tentative D call: TRBD2 (5 bases). Germline CDR1 MDHEN, CDR2 SYDVKM. CDR3 size: 14 residues. V was pared by 2 bases and J by 4 bases, with 10 bases between. CDR3 sequence reads: CASSLGLAADTQYF. The CDR3 DNA reads as TGTGCCAGCAGTTTAGGGCTAGCTGCAGATACGCAGTATTTT. The full variable domain, in which reference TRBV28 and TRBJ2-3 provide the parts outside the CDR3, is DVKVTQSSRYLVKRTGEKVFLECVQDMDHENMFWYRQDPGLGLRLIYFSYDVKMKEKGDIPEGYSVSREKKERFSLILESASTNQTSMYLCASSLGLAADTQYFGPGTRLTVL.

The rearrangement uses TRBV27 and TRBJ1-2; 9 bases line up with TRBD1. Germline V CDR1 and CDR2: MNHEY, SMNVEV (reference sequence). Trimming removed 5 bases from V and 2 bases from J; junction bases left unmatched: 6. This CDR3 region has 15 residues. CDR3 region: CASSIYGTGNYGYTF. In DNA, the CDR3 is TGTGCCAGCAGTATATATGGGACAGGGAACTATGGCTACACCTTC.

In this sample, this clone turned up once. The chain carries TRBV11-2 and TRBJ1-1; D gene uncertain. The germline CDR1 and CDR2 sequences are SGHAT and FQNNGV. This CDR3 has 13 amino acids. The V end lost 0 bases, the J end lost 9 bases, and 11 bases lay between the germline ends. CDR3 coding DNA: TGTGCCAGCAGCTTAGATCTGGGCCGGAAAGCTTTCTTT. As protein: CASSLDLGRKAFF.

The rearrangement links TRBV6-5 to TRBJ1-5; unclear D gene. V lost 2 bases and J lost 0, with 8 bases in between. The CDR3 length is 15 residues. Germline assignment: CDR1 MNHEY and CDR2 SVGAGI. DNA of the CDR3: TGTGCCAGCAGTTACGCACGGGATAGCAATCAGCCCCAGCATTTT. Translation gives CASSYARDSNQPQHF.

In DNA form, the CDR3 reads TGTGCCAGCAGCGTACCCGGACGGACAGAAGCTTTCTTT. Translated, it gives CASSVPGRTEAFF. The chain carries TRBV7-8 and TRBJ1-1, with a weak D call TRBD1 (5 bases). The CDR3 is 13 residues long. CDR1 and CDR2 (germline): SGHVS, FQNEAQ. V was clipped by 5 bases and J by 8 bases, with 15 bases between them. Combining the CDR3 with reference TRBV7-8 and TRBJ1-1 gives the whole variable domain GAGVSQSPRYKVAKRGQDVALRCDPISGHVSLFWYQQALGQGPEFLTYFQNEAQLDKSGLPSDRFFAERPEGSVSTLKIQRTQQEDSAVYLCASSVPGRTEAFFGQGTRLTVV.

The V and J genes are TRBV6-5 and TRBJ2-2; 9 bases agree with TRBD1. V was clipped by 7 bases and J by 6 bases; unmatched bases: 6. Germline V gene sequence: CDR1 MNHEY, CDR2 SVGAGI. CDR3 length: 14 amino acids. CDR3 residues: CASNRDRASGELFF. The CDR3 DNA reads as TGTGCCAGCAACCGGGACAGGGCTTCCGGGGAGCTGTTTTTT.

This clone was detected only a few times. The V call is TRBV19, the J call TRBJ1-1, with TRBD1 as a possible D gene (6 bases). V was pared by 5 bases and J by 1 base, with 8 bases between. CDR3 size: 13 residues. Germline V gives CDR1 LNHDA, CDR2 SQIVND (reference sequence). The CDR3 protein is CASSAQGNTEAFF. CDR3 coding DNA: TGTGCCAGTAGTGCACAGGGGAACACTGAAGCTTTCTTT.

This chain connects TRBV19 to TRBJ1-1, with D possibly TRBD1 on 6 matching bases. The CDR3 totals 13 residues. The ends were cut back, 3 bases at V and 5 bases at J, with 10 bases in the middle. The germline gives CDR1 LNHDA, CDR2 SQIVND (reference sequence). CDR3 in amino acids: CASSIWGHTEAFF. The CDR3 DNA reads as TGTGCCAGTAGTATTTGGGGGCATACTGAAGCTTTCTTT. Full variable domain (remainder filled in from reference TRBV19 and TRBJ1-1): DGGITQSPKYLFRKEGQNVTLSCEQNLNHDAMYWYRQDPGQGLRLIYYSQIVNDFQKGDIAEGYSVSREKKESFPLTVTSAQKNPTAFYLCASSIWGHTEAFFGQGTRLTVV.

This clone was observed a few times. J is TRBJ2-1 and V is TRBV6-4, with 9 nucleotides matching TRBD2. V lost 3 bases to trimming and J lost 8 bases; unmatched junction nucleotides: 5. This CDR3 contains 14 residues. Germline values: CDR1 MRHNA, CDR2 SNTAGT. The CDR3 sequence: CASSEGGGADEQFF. The CDR3 DNA sequence: TGTGCCAGCAGTGAGGGCGGGGGGGCAGATGAGCAGTTCTTC.

The chain employs TRBV7-8 and TRBJ2-7; TRBD2 matches 9 bases. CDR1 is SGHVS, CDR2 FQNEAQ, per germline. The CDR3 extends over 18 amino acids. Losses at the gene ends were 5 bases for V and 0 bases for J; bases not matched to a gene: 14. The CDR3 reads CASSPLPTSGYSSYEQYF. The CDR3 DNA follows: TGTGCCAGCAGCCCCCTCCCTACTAGCGGGTATAGCTCCTACGAGCAGTACTTC.

The gene calls are TRBV19 and TRBJ1-1; 7 positions match TRBD1. CDR1 is LNHDA and CDR2 is SQIVND in the germline V gene (reference sequence). This CDR3 contains 14 residues. Germline trimming cut 5 bases from V and 0 bases from J; bases unmatched to any gene: 3. This CDR3 reads CASSPGQLNTEAFF. The CDR3 DNA sequence: TGTGCCAGTAGTCCGGGACAGCTGAACACTGAAGCTTTCTTT.

The chain uses TRBV29-1 and TRBJ2-5, with 7 positions matching TRBD1. The CDR3 sequence is 14 residues long. The germline CDR1 and CDR2 sequences are SQVTM and ANQGSEA. The ends lost 5 bases at V and 4 bases at J; junction bases unmatched: 10. CDR3 DNA: TGCAGCGTTAGGGACAGTGTATTCCGAGAGACCCAGTACTTC. The encoded protein is CSVRDSVFRETQYF.

The chain recombines TRBV30 with TRBJ2-2; D is undetermined. This CDR3 region has 13 residues. V lost 4 bases, J lost 3 bases, and 9 bases lay in between. Germline assignment: CDR1 GTSNPN and CDR2 SVGIG (reference sequence). The CDR3 loop reads CAWTRFDTGELFF. Written as DNA, the CDR3 is TGTGCCTGGACCAGGTTCGACACCGGGGAGCTGTTTTTT.

The chain is built from TRBV14 and TRBJ2-7; D not certain. The germline V gene encodes CDR1 SGHDN and CDR2 FVKESK. V was shortened by 4 bases and J by 3 bases, with 10 bases between the two germline ends. The CDR3 consists of 13 residues. CDR3 sequence: CASSLQQSYEQYF. The DNA for the CDR3 is TGTGCCAGCAGCCTTCAACAGAGCTACGAGCAGTACTTC.